This T cell receptor beta chain was sequenced in a study of T-cell reconstitution after alpha-beta-depleted transplantation in children. The CDR3 runs 15 residues. Germline values: CDR1 SGHKS, CDR2 YYEKEE (reference sequence). V dropped 0 bases and J dropped 3 bases, with 10 bases sitting between them. The TCRbeta library incorporated unique molecular identifiers. MiXCR, applied by TCRdb to the PCR reads, yields one record per CDR3 protein. The sample has about 540,000 distinct CDR3 sequences, 15% to 20% seen once. This material consisted of PBMCs from the stem cell graft donor, taken from the stem cell graft. The sequence was collected from a human donor who donated a stem cell graft to a child with acute lymphoblastic leukemia. The rearrangement links TRBV5-5 to TRBJ1-5; D call uncertain. This chain's CDR3 is CASSLGAILNQPQHF. CDR3 coding DNA: TGTGCCAGCAGCTTGGGGGCGATCCTCAATCAGCCCCAGCATTTT.